The clone carrying this TCR beta chain was detected only once. Antigen: not known. The data belong to a study of early T cells in non-severe SARS-CoV-2 infection. Study summary: Chains were unpaired, as sequencing was done on bulk RNA from unsorted whole blood.

The CDR3 spans 14 residues. Trimming stripped 0 bases from V and 3 bases from J, with 9 bases between. Germline V gene data show CDR1 as LGHNA and CDR2 as YNFKEQ. Individual cDNA molecules carried attached unique molecular identifiers. TCRdb analysed the 5' RACE reads with MiXCR anew, one entry per CDR3 protein. The sample yields tens of thousands of distinct CDR3 sequences, about 9.8% seen once. Broader study findings: There was a bias toward anti-spike CD8 responses in VDJdb matching, which missed private and CD4 specificities.

The genes are TRBV4-2 and TRBJ2-7; D is unresolved. Sequencing was carried out using whole blood. The source of this sequence is an adult who was a healthcare worker with PCR-confirmed SARS-CoV-2 infection or an uninfected control (not recorded which). The CDR3 sequence: CASSQERLNYEQYF. As DNA, the CDR3 is TGTGCCAGCAGCCAAGAGCGGTTAAACTACGAGCAGTACTTC.